These T cell receptor beta chains were read from a single sample in a study of blood T cells in healthy people across ages. TCRdb ran MiXCR on the 5' RACE reads and lists one entry per CDR3 protein. The repertoire holds 910,000 or so distinct CDR3 sequences, 51% seen once, with about a fifth in the top ten. Sequencing was done on a sample of blood. The receptor source for this set is a woman aged 55-75 years in good health. The CDR3 runs from the conserved cysteine through the conserved F or W. The D gene is left open where the match is weak. Clone size is stated in some rows and not others, as once, few, many or a class when expanded.

clone_size | d_call | j_call | v_call | cdr3_nt | cdr3_aa
NA | NA | TRBJ2-1 | TRBV29-1 | TGCAGCGTTGAAGATCTGTACCAATTAGCGGCACAGTCCTACAATGAGCAGTTCTTC | CSVEDLYQLAAQSYNEQFF
few | TRBD2 | TRBJ2-5 | TRBV29-1 | TGCAGCGTGGAAGGACTAGCGGGGGTGTACCAAGAGACCCAGTACTTC | CSVEGLAGVYQETQYF
NA | NA | TRBJ2-7 | TRBV20-1 | TGCAGTGCTAGACAACCCACCGGGACTTTGATATACGAGCAGTACTTC | CSARQPTGTLIYEQYF
few | NA | TRBJ2-7 | TRBV30 | TGTGCCTGGAGTCCCCTGTCCTACGAGCAGTACTTC | CAWSPLSYEQYF
few | NA | TRBJ2-6 | TRBV12-3/TRBV12-4 | TGTGCCAGCAGTTCGGGAGCTGGGGCCAACGTCCTGACTTTC | CASSSGAGANVLTF
few | TRBD1 | TRBJ2-5 | TRBV7-9 | TGTGCCAGCAGCGGATTTCGGCAAAAGAGGGGGCCCCAAGAGACCCAGTACTTC | CASSGFRQKRGPQETQYF
few | NA | TRBJ2-1 | TRBV11-3 | TGTGCCAGCAGCACGGGTCTAGGTAATGAGCAGTTCTTC | CASSTGLGNEQFF
few | TRBD1 | TRBJ2-1 | TRBV20-1 | TGCAGTGCTAGGCTTGAGACAGGGGGCAATGAGCAGTTCTTC | CSARLETGGNEQFF
NA | TRBD1 | TRBJ1-1 | TRBV10-3 | TGTGCCATCACCAAAGATACAGGGGGAGAAGCTTTCTTT | CAITKDTGGEAFF
NA | TRBD1 | TRBJ1-2 | TRBV20-1 | TGCAGTGTTAATTCCGGGACAGCTAACTATGGCTACACCTTC | CSVNSGTANYGYTF
once | NA | TRBJ2-7 | TRBV4-2 | TGTGCCAGCAGCCAAGATCCAACAGGTGGCAGTACCGACGAGCAGTACTTC | CASSQDPTGGSTDEQYF
many | NA | TRBJ1-5 | TRBV4-3 | TGCGCCAGCAGCCAGGGAAGAGATCAGCCCCAGCATTTT | CASSQGRDQPQHF
NA | NA | TRBJ2-6 | TRBV3-1 | TGTGCCAGCAGCCATTTGACTACTGGGGCCAACGTCCTGACTTTC | CASSHLTTGANVLTF
few | NA | TRBJ2-5 | TRBV7-9 | TGTGCCAGCAGCTTCCGTCGGCAGGGCATCCAAGAGACCCAGTACTTC | CASSFRRQGIQETQYF
NA | NA | TRBJ1-4 | TRBV7-2 | TGTGCCAGCAGCCGACAGTCGACTAATGAAAAACTGTTTTTT | CASSRQSTNEKLFF
NA | TRBD2 | TRBJ2-1 | TRBV7-9 | TGTGCCAGCAGCTCCTGGACTAGCGGGAGTAAGTCGCAAGAGCAGTTCTTC | CASSSWTSGSKSQEQFF
NA | NA | TRBJ1-6 | TRBV3-1 | TGTGCCACCACGCAGGGGTATTCACCCCTCCACTTT | CATTQGYSPLHF
few | NA | TRBJ2-1 | TRBV29-1 | TGCAGCGTTATTAGGGGTACGAGTGAGCAGTTCTTC | CSVIRGTSEQFF
once | NA | TRBJ1-2 | TRBV18 | TGTGCCAGCTCACCAGGTCCCATGCCTGACGGAGATTACACCTTC | CASSPGPMPDGDYTF
NA | NA | TRBJ1-2 | TRBV19 | TGTGCCAGTAGTACTACCCGAGGGACTAACTATGGCTACACCTTC | CASSTTRGTNYGYTF
NA | TRBD1 | TRBJ1-4 | TRBV28 | TGTGCCAGCCGAACTGACAGGGCTTGGGGAAAACTGTTTTTT | CASRTDRAWGKLFF
few | TRBD2 | TRBJ2-5 | TRBV11-3 | TGTGCCAGCAGCTTAGGCGGGGGGCTTGAAGAGACCCAGTACTTC | CASSLGGGLEETQYF
NA | NA | TRBJ2-7 | TRBV20-1 | TGCGGGAGCCACCGCTTGAGCTCCTACGAGCAGTACTTC | CGSHRLSSYEQYF
NA | TRBD1 | TRBJ2-1 | TRBV25-1 | TGTGCCAGCAGTCAGACAGGGGGCCCTTGGGATGAGCAGTTCTTC | CASSQTGGPWDEQFF
once | NA | TRBJ1-4 | TRBV30 | TGTGCCTGGAGTTATCGGAGGGGTGGATCAACTAATGAAAAACTGTTTTTT | CAWSYRRGGSTNEKLFF
NA | NA | TRBJ2-7 | TRBV6-2/TRBV6-3 | TGTGCCAGCAGTGACCCGGGACTGGGCTCCTACGAGCAGTACTTC | CASSDPGLGSYEQYF
few | NA | TRBJ2-7 | TRBV13 | TGTGCCAGCAGCTTAGTCCGGACAGACTACGAGCAGTACTTC | CASSLVRTDYEQYF
once | NA | TRBJ2-1 | TRBV4-2 | TGTGCCAGCAGCCTGAGCGGAGGCTCCTACAGTGAGCAGTTCTTC | CASSLSGGSYSEQFF
few | NA | TRBJ1-2 | TRBV15 | TGTGCCACCAGCAGAGATCGGGCAGCTCCTTTCTATGGCTACACCTTC | CATSRDRAAPFYGYTF
NA | NA | TRBJ2-1 | TRBV20-1 | TGCAGTCCGCTGCCGGCGGATGAGCAGTTCTTC | CSPLPADEQFF
NA | TRBD1 | TRBJ2-3 | TRBV5-6 | TGTGCCAGCAGCTTTTACCTAACCGGACAGGGCACAGATACGCAGTATTTT | CASSFYLTGQGTDTQYF
NA | NA | TRBJ2-5 | TRBV30 | TGTGCCTGGACCCAAGAGACCCAGTACTTC | CAWTQETQYF
NA | TRBD2 | TRBJ2-1 | TRBV4-2 | TGTGCCAGCAGCCAAGCCGGGACTAGCGGGAGGGGCAATGAGCAGTTCTTC | CASSQAGTSGRGNEQFF
NA | NA | TRBJ2-5 | TRBV6-1 | TGTGCCAGCAGTGAAGCGCGCAGCGGGACCCAGTACTTC | CASSEARSGTQYF
once | TRBD2 | TRBJ2-7 | TRBV20-1 | TGCAGTGCTAGAGATCCTGCGGGATGGGCGGGGGCCTACGAGCAGTACTTC | CSARDPAGWAGAYEQYF
NA | NA | TRBJ2-5 | TRBV10-3 | TGTGCCATCAGTGAGTCGATGGGTTGGCAGGGGGAGACCCAGTACTTC | CAISESMGWQGETQYF
NA | TRBD1 | TRBJ1-2 | TRBV18 | TGTGCCAGCTCACCGGGAAGGGGGCAAGGCTACACCTTC | CASSPGRGQGYTF
few | TRBD1 | TRBJ2-1 | TRBV27 | TGTGCCAGCACACAAACAGGGGGCTACGGGAATGAGCAGTTCTTC | CASTQTGGYGNEQFF
NA | TRBD2 | TRBJ2-3 | TRBV4-1 | TGCGCCAGCAGCCAAAGCTGGAGCGGGGGACCCACAGATACGCAGTATTTT | CASSQSWSGGPTDTQYF
NA | TRBD2 | TRBJ2-7 | TRBV20-1 | TGCAGTGCGCACACTAGCGGGAGTGAGAATGAGCAGTACTTC | CSAHTSGSENEQYF
NA | TRBD2 | TRBJ2-1 | TRBV7-6 | TGTGCCAGCAGCCCCACTGGCGGGAGGATCTACAATGAGCAGTTCTTC | CASSPTGGRIYNEQFF
NA | TRBD2 | TRBJ2-7 | TRBV6-2/TRBV6-3 | TGTGCCAGCGTTCGCGGGAGTCACTCCTACGAGCAGTACTTC | CASVRGSHSYEQYF
NA | NA | TRBJ1-2 | TRBV7-2 | TGTGCCAGCAGCTCAGGGGTTACAGGTTTAAATGGCTACACCTTC | CASSSGVTGLNGYTF
NA | NA | TRBJ1-6 | TRBV12-3/TRBV12-4 | TGTGCCAGCAGTTTGGAAAGGAATTCACCCCTCCACTTT | CASSLERNSPLHF
NA | NA | TRBJ2-2 | TRBV6-5 | TGTGCCAGCACCGCGGCCCCGAACACCGGGGAGCTGTTTTTT | CASTAAPNTGELFF
NA | TRBD1 | TRBJ2-7 | TRBV29-1 | TGCAGCGTCGCCGGAGGACAGGGCCGAGGGGAGCAGTACTTC | CSVAGGQGRGEQYF
NA | NA | TRBJ1-1 | TRBV3-1 | TGTGCCAGCAGCCTAAAGAACACTGAAGCTTTCTTT | CASSLKNTEAFF
NA | TRBD2 | TRBJ2-1 | TRBV29-1 | TGCAGCGTTGATCGAGCGGGAGCCTACAATGAGCAGTTCTTC | CSVDRAGAYNEQFF
NA | NA | TRBJ1-4 | TRBV20-1 | TGCAGTGCTACCGACGGGAGGAATGAAAAACTGTTTTTT | CSATDGRNEKLFF
few | TRBD1 | TRBJ1-1 | TRBV27 | TGTGCCAGCAGTATGGGACAGGGTGTAGCTTTCTTT | CASSMGQGVAFF
NA | NA | TRBJ2-6 | TRBV6-2/TRBV6-3 | TGTGCCACCTGGGCCAACGTCCTGACTTTC | CATWANVLTF
NA | NA | TRBJ2-7 | TRBV27 | TGTGCCAGCAGTTTACTCCTTAGCGGCTCGGGAGAGCAGTACTTC | CASSLLLSGSGEQYF
few | NA | TRBJ2-7 | TRBV20-1 | TGCAGTGCTAGAGTCACGGGGCCCTACGAGCAGTACTTC | CSARVTGPYEQYF
NA | TRBD2 | TRBJ2-1 | TRBV7-6 | TGTGCCAGCAGCTGGGAGGGCGAGAGGGCCGAGGAACAGTTCTTC | CASSWEGERAEEQFF
NA | NA | TRBJ2-4 | TRBV28 | NA | CASSLWASGSRGERYF
NA | NA | TRBJ2-4 | TRBV2 | TGTGCCAGCAGATTACTAGTAGTAGACAAAAACATTCAGTACTTC | CASRLLVVDKNIQYF
NA | TRBD2 | TRBJ2-2 | TRBV5-6 | TGTGCCAGCAGCTTAACTAGCGGGAGGGATATGAACACCGGGGAGCTGTTTTTT | CASSLTSGRDMNTGELFF